The rows below give T cell receptor beta chains drawn from one sample of a study. MiXCR, run by TCRdb on the 5' RACE reads, gives a single entry per CDR3 protein. The table includes around 44,000 distinct CDR3 sequences, roughly a fifth detected once. Sequenced: Tregs sorted from blood. The receptors come from a female donor with breast cancer. Both conserved end residues are part of each CDR3. D genes are given only for firm matches. For some rows the clone size is stated as once, few or many, or as a class when expanded; others skip it.

d_call clone_size j_call v_call cdr3_aa cdr3_nt
TRBD1 many TRBJ2-5 TRBV10-3 CAISESLRQGETQYF TGTGCCATCAGTGAGTCATTGAGACAGGGAGAGACCCAGTACTTC
- - TRBJ1-5 TRBV6-5 CASSAAQGSHQPQHF TGTGCCAGCAGTGCTGCCCAGGGCTCCCATCAGCCCCAGCATTTT
- many TRBJ2-5 TRBV7-3 CASSLSKGETQYF TGTGCCAGCAGCTTATCCAAGGGGGAGACCCAGTACTTC
- many TRBJ1-2 TRBV6-1 CASSELRGATNYGYTF TGTGCCAGCAGTGAATTACGGGGGGCAACTAACTATGGCTACACCTTC
TRBD1 - TRBJ1-3 TRBV4-1 CASSQTQGANSGNTIYF TGCGCCAGCAGCCAAACACAGGGGGCGAACTCTGGAAACACCATATATTTT
- few TRBJ2-7 TRBV21-1 CASSKGWTGIGYEQYF TGTGCCAGCAGCAAAGGATGGACAGGGATTGGCTACGAGCAGTACTTC
TRBD2 many TRBJ2-3 TRBV4-1 CASSQTSGRRGDTQYF TGCGCCAGCAGCCAGACTAGCGGGAGAAGGGGGGATACGCAGTATTTT
- - TRBJ1-6 TRBV6-1 CASLTDWKGSPLHF TGTGCCAGCCTGACGGACTGGAAAGGTTCACCCCTCCACTTT
TRBD2 - TRBJ2-2 TRBV2 CASRSQRGANTGELFF TGTGCCAGTAGGTCCCAGCGGGGGGCGAACACCGGGGAGCTGTTTTTT
- few TRBJ1-1 TRBV7-9 CASSFHNPQNTEAFF TGTGCCAGCAGCTTCCACAACCCACAGAACACTGAAGCTTTCTTT
- many TRBJ1-2 TRBV25-1 CASRAGYRGYTF TGTGCCAGCAGAGCCGGCTACAGGGGCTACACCTTC
- few TRBJ2-7 TRBV27 CASSQTLSYEQYF TGTGCCAGCAGTCAAACTCTCTCCTACGAGCAGTACTTC
- few TRBJ1-3 TRBV4-1 CASSPPGGPGNTIYF TGCGCCAGCAGCCCCCCCGGCGGTCCTGGAAACACCATATATTTT
- few TRBJ2-1 TRBV12-3/TRBV12-4 CASTQSGTDFNEQFF TGTGCCAGCACCCAGTCCGGGACGGACTTCAATGAGCAGTTCTTC
TRBD2 - TRBJ2-7 TRBV7-9 CASSLAGPHEQYF TGTGCCAGCAGCCTAGCGGGACCCCACGAGCAGTACTTC
TRBD1 few TRBJ2-2 TRBV10-3 CAISEGQGAANTGELFF TGTGCCATCAGTGAGGGACAGGGGGCTGCGAACACCGGGGAGCTGTTTTTT
TRBD2 - TRBJ2-7 TRBV18 CASSPAGGPHEQYF TGTGCCAGCTCACCGGCGGGAGGGCCCCACGAGCAGTACTTC
- many TRBJ1-6 TRBV27 CASSPLYSPLHF TGTGCCAGCAGTCCCCTTTATTCACCCCTCCACTTT
- - TRBJ2-7 TRBV25-1 CASIGRDSYEQYF TGTGCCAGCATTGGTAGGGACTCCTACGAGCAGTACTTC
- - TRBJ1-5 TRBV18 CASSPGYNQPQHF TGTGCCAGCTCACCAGGGTACAATCAGCCCCAGCATTTT
- - TRBJ1-5 TRBV20-1 CSARVAGVESYSNQPQHF TGCAGTGCTAGAGTTGCAGGGGTAGAAAGTTATAGCAATCAGCCCCAGCATTTT